This T cell receptor (beta chain) was sequenced for a study of regulatory T cells in long-lasting Graves disease. The study's findings and limits: Thyroid tissue went unstudied; only peripheral blood was examined.

With regard to this clonotype: The antigen is unknown.

Germline CDR1 is DFQATT and CDR2 is SNEGSKA (reference sequence). V lost 8 bases and J lost 7; bases outside the gene matches: 10. The CDR3 loop spans 13 amino acids. HTBI primers from iRepertoire and Arm-PCR of CDR3 regions yielded the TCR beta libraries. One entry per CDR3 protein, called by TCRdb with MiXCR from the multiplex PCR reads. The sample consists of some 320,000 distinct CDR3 sequences, 15% to 20% of them appearing once. Time point noted: newly diagnosed GD, antithyroid drugs for less than 3 months. The TCR library was made from RNA extracted from PBMCs. American Thyroid Association guidelines defined Graves' disease diagnosis. Staff took roughly 9.6 milliliters of peripheral blood and put it into EDTA tubes.

Sequencing was performed on peripheral blood mononuclear cells (PBMCs), taken at new diagnosis, from a patient treated with antithyroid drugs. This TCR derives from a female donor with Graves disease. The rearrangement links TRBV20-1 to TRBJ2-1, with 8 bases aligning to TRBD2. The CDR3 region is CSLRGRGGNEQFF. The DNA for the CDR3 is TGCAGTCTGCGTGGACGGGGGGGGAATGAGCAGTTCTTC.